This T cell receptor (beta chain) came from a study of blood T cell repertoires in COVID-19. Across the whole study: Samples taken during acute and convalescent COVID-19 were collected in the United States, Italy and Spain. From T cells, B-cell-depleted T cells, or PBMCs came the material, which was cDNA or gDNA.

TCRdb keeps only in-frame clones here, not all; method: immunoSEQ multiplex PCR. The table records about 240,000 clones, roughly 86% of them present only once. The CDR3 loop spans 18 amino acids. The junction had 17 bases not matched to a gene; V was cut back by 3 bases and J by 7 bases. CDR1 and CDR2 (germline): MRHNA, SNTAGT. The origin of this receptor is an older man with acute or convalescent COVID-19. This rearrangement joins TRBV6-4 to TRBJ2-1; 8 positions match TRBD2. Sequencing was carried out using peripheral blood. The CDR3 nucleotides are TGTGCCAGCAGTGAGGAGAGGGCTAGCGGGTGGCGACAAAATGAGCAGTTCTTC. It encodes CASSEERASGWRQNEQFF.